Each of the 18 T cell receptor beta chains below was sequenced from the same sample in a study of beta chain features in type 1 diabetes. Regarding the study as a whole: Among all four CD4+ subsets, Type 1 diabetes patients had TCRB CDR3s that were moderately but significantly shorter.

Investigators reverse transcribed all isolated RNA, so they sequenced expressed TCRB transcripts. The table came from immunoSEQ multiplex PCR; TCRdb's copy has only in-frame clones and leaves some out. Of about 53,000 clones in the sample, about 64% were seen once. No antigen is known for these receptors. What was sequenced was stem cell memory CD4+ T cells from blood. These TCRs come from a woman younger than 45 with type 1 diabetes.

This clone was recorded a few times. The rearrangement links TRBV11-2 to TRBJ2-2, with D possibly being TRBD2 (6 bases). V dropped 5 bases and J dropped 0 bases, with 13 bases sitting between them. This CDR3 is built from 16 residues. CDR1 is SGHAT and CDR2 is FQNNGV in the germline V gene. The CDR3 spells CASSLQPGANTGELFF. The CDR3 nucleotides read TGTGCCAGCAGCCTGCAGCCGGGAGCGAACACCGGGGAGCTGTTTTTT.

This sequence joins TRBV6-5 and TRBJ1-3; D ambiguous. V was clipped by 2 bases and J by 0 bases, with 8 bases between them. The CDR3 covers 15 residues. Germline V gives CDR1 MNHEY, CDR2 SVGAGI. CDR3 in DNA: TGTGCCAGCAGTTACGACCAGGACTCTGGAAACACCATATATTTT. It codes for CASSYDQDSGNTIYF.

This clone was picked up a small number of times. This sequence joins TRBV29-1 and TRBJ1-5, with 7 nucleotides matching TRBD1. The V segment lost 6 bases and the J segment 5 bases; nucleotides outside the gene matches: 4. This CDR3 spans 12 amino acids. Germline loops: CDR1 SQVTM, CDR2 ANQGSEA. CDR3: CSVGDSDQPQHF. As DNA, the CDR3 is TGCAGCGTGGGGGACAGCGATCAGCCCCAGCATTTT.

The V gene is TRBV14, the J gene TRBJ2-2, with a possible D match to TRBD1 (5 bases). V dropped 6 bases and J dropped 5 bases, with 13 bases sitting between them. The CDR3 runs to 14 residues. Germline V gene lookup returns CDR1 SGHDN and CDR2 FVKESK. The CDR3 DNA reads as TGTGCCAGCAGAGGAGCAGGGAATACCGGGGAGCTGTTTTTT. Translated: CASRGAGNTGELFF.

The rearrangement links TRBV4-1 to TRBJ2-7; D might be TRBD1 (6 bases). The CDR3 runs 15 residues. CDR1 is MGHRA, CDR2 YSYEKL, per germline. V was clipped by 1 base and J by 0 bases, with 10 bases between them. DNA for the CDR3: TGCGCCAGCAGCCAAGTTGGGACAACCTCCTACGAGCAGTACTTC. Protein sequence: CASSQVGTTSYEQYF.

This clone appeared a few times. This rearrangement joins TRBV2 to TRBJ2-1; D gene ambiguous. Deletions cut 6 bases from V and 0 bases from J, with 9 bases between. Looked up from germline, CDR1 is SNHLY and CDR2 is FYNNEI. The CDR3 is made up of 14 amino acids. CDR3 sequence reads: CASRQQSSYNEQFF. Written as DNA, the CDR3 is TGTGCCAGCAGACAACAGAGCTCCTACAATGAGCAGTTCTTC.

The chain recombines TRBV11-2 with TRBJ2-3; D unresolved. The CDR3 runs 14 residues. The V end was cut by 1 base, the J end by 0 bases, with 5 bases between. Looked up from germline, CDR1 is SGHAT and CDR2 is FQNNGV. The CDR3 coding sequence is TGTGCCAGCAGCTTAGTTCCGAGCACAGATACGCAGTATTTT. Translation: CASSLVPSTDTQYF. The variable domain in full, with the rest retrieved from reference TRBV11-2 and TRBJ2-3, is EAGVAQSPRYKIIEKRQSVAFWCNPISGHATLYWYQQILGQGPKLLIQFQNNGVVDDSQLPKDRFSAERLKGVDSTLKIQPAKLEDSAVYLCASSLVPSTDTQYFGPGTRLTVL.

V and J are TRBV19 and TRBJ1-1; D is undetermined. The V gene's germline CDR1 is LNHDA and CDR2 SQIVND (reference sequence). The V end lost 4 bases, the J end lost 1 base, and 13 bases lay between the germline ends. This CDR3 contains 15 residues. The CDR3 is CASSNIDLRNTEAFF. CDR3 DNA sequence: TGTGCCAGTAGTAACATTGACTTGAGGAACACTGAAGCTTTCTTT.

In its sample, this clone was seen a few times. V usage is TRBV5-1 and J usage is TRBJ2-3; 9 bases map to TRBD2. J gave up 2 bases and V 1 base, and 5 bases lay outside the gene matches. The CDR3 sequence is 16 residues long. Germline-derived CDR1 and CDR2 are SGHRS and YFSETQ. CDR3 coding DNA: TGCGCCAGCAGCTTGTTACTAGCGGGTAACACAGATACGCAGTATTTT. Protein product: CASSLLLAGNTDTQYF.

The chain combines TRBV9 with TRBJ2-1, with D perhaps matching TRBD1 (6 bases). Germline V CDR1 and CDR2: SGDLS, YYNGEE. There are 15 residues in the CDR3. Trimming took 3 bases from V and 0 from J, leaving 10 bases between them. DNA for the CDR3: TGTGCCAGCAGCGCCGGGACAAACTCCTACAATGAGCAGTTCTTC. This encodes CASSAGTNSYNEQFF.

The genes are TRBV10-1 and TRBJ2-1; TRBD1 might be the D (5 bases). V was shortened by 4 bases and J by 5 bases, with 6 bases between the two germline ends. This CDR3 has 12 residues. Germline CDR1 reads WNHNN; CDR2 reads SYGVQD (reference sequence). This CDR3 is CASSVGDNEQFF. The CDR3 DNA reads TGCGCCAGCAGTGTAGGGGACAATGAGCAGTTCTTC.

This clone was detected only a few times. V gene TRBV6-6 combines with J gene TRBJ2-5; 8 positions agree with TRBD2. Unmatched junction bases numbered 4, after V lost 6 bases and J lost 1 base. Looked up from germline, CDR1 is MNHNY and CDR2 is SVGAGI (reference sequence). The CDR3 is 14 amino acids. CDR3 region: CASSRTSLQETQYF. CDR3 sequence (DNA): TGTGCCAGCAGCCGGACTAGCCTCCAAGAGACCCAGTACTTC.

This clone was found a few times. The CDR3 bases are TGTGCCTGGAGTAACAGAGGGACTAGCGGGAGGAGTGAGCAGTTCTTC. Its protein is CAWSNRGTSGRSEQFF. The chain has TRBV30 and TRBJ2-1; 15 bases align to TRBD2. J gave up 9 bases and V 2 bases, and 8 bases lay outside the gene matches. Germline-derived CDR1 and CDR2 are GTSNPN and SVGIG (reference sequence). The CDR3 is 16 amino acids. Drawing the rest from reference TRBV30 and TRBJ2-1, the complete variable domain is SQTIHQWPATLVQPVGSPLSLECTVEGTSNPNLYWYRQAAGRGLQLLFYSVGIGQISSEVPQNLSASRPQDRQFILSSKKLLLSDSGFYLCAWSNRGTSGRSEQFFGPGTRLTVL.

The chain is built from TRBV4-1 and TRBJ1-2; 9 bases fit TRBD1. This CDR3 has 16 amino acids. Per the germline V gene, CDR1 is MGHRA and CDR2 is YSYEKL. V lost 1 base and J lost 2; bases outside the gene matches: 5. The CDR3 DNA reads TGCGCCAGCAGCCAAGGGGGGACAGGGAGCAACTATGGCTACACCTTC. Its protein is CASSQGGTGSNYGYTF.

This clone was detected a few times. This rearrangement joins TRBV18 to TRBJ2-7, with 7 bases lining up with TRBD1. Germline V CDR1 and CDR2: KGHSH, LQKENI. This CDR3 spans 14 amino acids. J was trimmed by 2 bases and V by 1 base; bases with no gene match: 2. The CDR3 sequence is CASSPLQGTYEQYF. As DNA, the CDR3 is TGTGCCAGCTCACCACTACAGGGGACCTACGAGCAGTACTTC.

This clone was observed a single time. This chain links TRBV12-5 with TRBJ2-3; 15 bases match TRBD2. The CDR3 loop spans 17 amino acids. Germline CDR1 LGHNT, CDR2 FRNRAP. J lost 2 bases, V lost 4 bases, and 4 bases had no gene match. Written as DNA, the CDR3 is TGTGCTAGTGGTTGGACTAGCGGGAGGGCCTCCACAGATACGCAGTATTTT. It is translated as CASGWTSGRASTDTQYF.

In its sample, this clone was seen once. The gene calls are TRBV6-1 and TRBJ2-7, with 9 bases matching TRBD1. Germline V gene sequence: CDR1 MNHNS, CDR2 SASEGT. The V and J ends lost 6 bases and 1 base, in that order; junction bases with no gene match: 7. CDR3 length: 15 amino acids. CDR3 sequence: CASRQPGQGSYEQYF. The CDR3, as DNA: TGTGCCAGCAGACAACCGGGACAGGGATCCTACGAGCAGTACTTC.

The rearrangement joins TRBV6-5 to TRBJ1-5; 9 bases are shared with TRBD1. This CDR3 is 14 amino acids long. V lost 7 bases and J lost 0; bases outside the gene matches: 1. Germline CDR1 and CDR2: MNHEY and SVGAGI. The CDR3 reads CASKGQGSNQPQHF. The CDR3 nucleotides read TGTGCCAGCAAGGGACAGGGTAGCAATCAGCCCCAGCATTTT.